The source of this T cell receptor beta chain is a study of T cells expressing NK-cell markers. Across the study: In the group of eight sequenced donors, seven were HCMV-seropositive and one was seronegative.

A note on this clonotype: Antigen: not known.

For TCR beta, cDNA was produced by 5'RACE template switching with UMIs. TCRdb reprocessed the 5' RACE reads, keeping one entry per CDR3 protein, no DNA. This repertoire includes some 140,000 distinct CDR3 sequences. Overall study results and limits: The CD3+CD56-NKG2C+ fraction was also led by these clonotypes in several donors.

This CDR3 spans 14 amino acids. From germline, CDR1 is SGHRS and CDR2 YFSETQ. Input material: blood T cells: a sorted CD56 or NKG2C T cell subset, CD4+ or CD8+ T cells, or bulk PBMC T cells (not recorded which). This sequence originates from a woman between 45 and 60 years old in good health. The chain couples TRBV5-1 to TRBJ2-1. CDR3 sequence: CASSLGSGYNEQFF.